The clone carrying this T cell receptor (beta chain) has a handful of counts. No antigen is known for it. The data are from a study of beta chain features in type 1 diabetes. Findings and limits, study-wide: Significant though moderate, a shortening of TCRB CDR3s appeared in all four CD4+ subsets of Type 1 diabetes patients. PCR might favor shorter templates, but any such skew would affect patients and controls equally.

Sequenced material consisted of expressed TCRB transcripts (all of the isolated RNA was reverse transcribed). TCRdb's table, derived via immunoSEQ multiplex PCR, lists solely in-frame clones and lacks some. Here the sample spans 100,000 to 150,000 clones, 15% to 20% being singletons. V trimming: 4 bases; J trimming: 7 bases; junction bases outside the gene matches: 8. Germline V lookup: CDR1 SGHDT, CDR2 YYEEEE. The CDR3 length is 14 residues. This sequence was found in a man in his late teens or twenties with type 1 diabetes. The J gene is TRBJ2-7, the V gene TRBV5-6; TRBD1 matches 10 bases. Sequenced material: central memory CD4+ T cells from blood. CDR3 protein: CASSRGTGAWEQYF. Here the CDR3 DNA reads TGTGCCAGCAGCAGGGGGACAGGGGCCTGGGAGCAGTACTTC.